The rows below give T cell receptor beta chains drawn from one sample of a study of identical twins. TCRdb re-analysed the 5' RACE reads in MiXCR, keeping a single row per CDR3 protein. The sample has 1,800,000 or so distinct CDR3 sequences, more than 30% seen once. Sequencing was carried out using cord blood. Every receptor here comes from a newborn girl in good health. Both conserved end residues are part of each CDR3. Each record gives: D gene, clone size, V gene, J gene, CDR3 protein, CDR3 DNA. A D gene is named only where the DNA matches it firmly. The listing skips clone size in some rows; elsewhere it reads once, few, many or a size class.

D: .; size: few; V: TRBV20-1; J: TRBJ2-7; CDR3: CSASEYRSTYEQYF; DNA: TGCAGTGCTAGCGAATACCGGTCCACCTACGAGCAGTACTTC
D: .; size: few; V: TRBV7-9; J: TRBJ1-4; CDR3: CASSLGASSEKLFF; DNA: TGTGCCAGCAGCTTAGGAGCTAGTAGTGAAAAACTGTTTTTT
D: TRBD2; size: few; V: TRBV7-9; J: TRBJ2-3; CDR3: CASSHGLAVVADTQYF; DNA: TGTGCCAGCAGCCACGGACTAGCGGTGGTGGCAGATACGCAGTATTTT
D: .; size: .; V: TRBV15; J: TRBJ2-7; CDR3: CATSPIEGPRRSYEQYF; DNA: TGTGCCACCAGCCCCATTGAGGGGCCTCGGAGATCCTACGAGCAGTACTTC
D: .; size: .; V: TRBV27; J: TRBJ2-3; CDR3: CASSSLGRRTDTQYF; DNA: TGTGCCAGCAGTTCTTTAGGGCGGCGCACAGATACGCAGTATTTT
D: TRBD2; size: many; V: TRBV3-1; J: TRBJ2-7; CDR3: CASSLGTSGSNEQYF; DNA: TGTGCCAGCAGCCTCGGGACTAGCGGGAGCAACGAGCAGTACTTC
D: .; size: few; V: TRBV15; J: TRBJ2-7; CDR3: CATSRLGTYEQYF; DNA: TGTGCCACCAGCCGACTAGGAACCTACGAGCAGTACTTC
D: .; size: few; V: TRBV6-1; J: TRBJ2-6; CDR3: CASSDQGGANVLTF; DNA: TGTGCCAGCAGTGACCAGGGTGGGGCCAACGTCCTGACTTTC
D: TRBD1; size: few; V: TRBV7-8; J: TRBJ2-7; CDR3: CASSPHRDRAYEQYF; DNA: TGTGCCAGCAGCCCCCACCGGGACAGGGCCTACGAGCAGTACTTC
D: .; size: .; V: TRBV20-1; J: TRBJ2-7; CDR3: CSAQTGRSSYEQYF; DNA: TGCAGTGCTCAGACGGGTAGAAGCTCCTACGAGCAGTACTTC
D: .; size: many; V: TRBV5-1; J: TRBJ1-2; CDR3: CASSLTDNYGYTF; DNA: TGTGCCAGCAGTTTGACAGATAACTATGGCTACACCTTC
D: .; size: few; V: TRBV4-1; J: TRBJ2-7; CDR3: CASSQVGPSIREQYF; DNA: TGCGCCAGCAGCCAAGTCGGCCCTAGCATCCGCGAGCAGTACTTC
D: .; size: .; V: TRBV12-3/TRBV12-4; J: TRBJ1-6; CDR3: CASSLSYNNSPLHF; DNA: TGTGCCAGCAGTTTATCGTACAATAATTCACCCCTCCACTTT
D: .; size: .; V: TRBV19; J: TRBJ1-4; CDR3: CASRTQRANEKLFF; DNA: TGTGCCAGTAGGACACAGCGGGCTAATGAAAAACTGTTTTTT
D: TRBD1; size: .; V: TRBV28; J: TRBJ2-7; CDR3: CASSPDRGSTSEQYF; DNA: TGTGCCAGCAGCCCGGACAGGGGGTCTACTAGCGAGCAGTACTTC